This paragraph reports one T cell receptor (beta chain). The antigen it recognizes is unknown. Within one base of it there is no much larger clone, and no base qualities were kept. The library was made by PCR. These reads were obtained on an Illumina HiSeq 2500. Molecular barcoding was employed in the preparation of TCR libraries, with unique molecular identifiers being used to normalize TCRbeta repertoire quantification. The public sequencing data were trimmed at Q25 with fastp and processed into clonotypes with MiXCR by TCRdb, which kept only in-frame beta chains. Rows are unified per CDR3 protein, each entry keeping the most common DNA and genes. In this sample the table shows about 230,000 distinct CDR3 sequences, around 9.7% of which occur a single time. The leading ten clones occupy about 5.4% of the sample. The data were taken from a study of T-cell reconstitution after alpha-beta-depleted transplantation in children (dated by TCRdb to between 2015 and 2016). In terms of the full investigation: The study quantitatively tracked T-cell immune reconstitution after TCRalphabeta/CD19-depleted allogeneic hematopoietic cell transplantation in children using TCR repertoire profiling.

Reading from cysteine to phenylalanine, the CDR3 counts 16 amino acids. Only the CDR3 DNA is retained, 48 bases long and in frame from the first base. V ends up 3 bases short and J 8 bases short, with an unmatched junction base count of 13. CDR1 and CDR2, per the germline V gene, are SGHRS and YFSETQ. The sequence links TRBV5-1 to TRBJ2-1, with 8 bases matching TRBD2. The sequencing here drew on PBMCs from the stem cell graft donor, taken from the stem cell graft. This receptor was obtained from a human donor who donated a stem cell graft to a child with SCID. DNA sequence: TGCGCCAGCAGCTGGGCGGTTCTCGGGGGGGCCGATGAGCAGTTCTTC. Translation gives CASSWAVLGGADEQFF. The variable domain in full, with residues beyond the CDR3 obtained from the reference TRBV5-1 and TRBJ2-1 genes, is KAGVTQTPRYLIKTRGQQVTLSCSPISGHRSVSWYQQTPGQGLQFLFEYFSETQRNKGNFPGRFSGRQFSNSRSEMNVSTLELGDSALYLCASSWAVLGGADEQFFGPGTRLTVL.